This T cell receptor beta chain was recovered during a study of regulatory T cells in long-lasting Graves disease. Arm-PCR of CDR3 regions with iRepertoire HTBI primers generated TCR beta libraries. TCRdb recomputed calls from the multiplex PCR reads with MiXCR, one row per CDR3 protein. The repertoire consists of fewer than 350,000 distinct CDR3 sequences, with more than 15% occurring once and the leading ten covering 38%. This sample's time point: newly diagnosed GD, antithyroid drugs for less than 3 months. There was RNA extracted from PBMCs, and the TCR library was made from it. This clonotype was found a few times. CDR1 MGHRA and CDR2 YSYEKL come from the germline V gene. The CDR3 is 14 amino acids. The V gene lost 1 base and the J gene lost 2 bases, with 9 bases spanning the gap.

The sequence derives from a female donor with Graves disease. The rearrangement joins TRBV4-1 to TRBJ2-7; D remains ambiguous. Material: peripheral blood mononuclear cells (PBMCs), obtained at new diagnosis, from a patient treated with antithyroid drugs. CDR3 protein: CASSQVSGTYEQYF. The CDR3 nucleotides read TGCGCCAGCAGCCAAGTATCTGGAACCTACGAGCAGTACTTC.